The clone carrying this TCR beta chain has just a few counts. Template switching (which added a universal primer site) was used, and cDNA carried unique molecular identifiers. TCRdb itself ran the 5' RACE reads through MiXCR, one entry per CDR3 protein. The table lists about 690,000 distinct CDR3 sequences, around 20% of them singletons, with roughly 4% in the top ten. The sample originates from a study of identical twins. V gave up 3 bases and J gave up 1 base; unmatched junction bases: 3. The CDR3 extends over 13 amino acids. CDR1 and CDR2 from the germline V gene are DFQATT and SNEGSKA (reference sequence). The same sample was also studied in work on T cells expressing NK-cell markers. From that study: Within the sequenced cohort of eight donors, seven exhibited HCMV seropositivity and one was seronegative. Sorting of alpha-beta TCR T cells alone was achieved in several experiments with an anti-gamma-delta TCR antibody.

The rearrangement links TRBV20-1 to TRBJ2-7; TRBD2 agrees at 7 bases. The clonotype originates from a woman aged 18-29 years in good health. The sample comprised PBMCs. The CDR3, as DNA: TGCAGTGCTAGCGGGAGGACTTCCTACGAGCAGTACTTC. It specifies CSASGRTSYEQYF.